Listed below are T cell receptor beta chains from one sample, sequenced in a study of blood T cell repertoires in COVID-19. Produced via immunoSEQ multiplex PCR; TCRdb's table is partial and in-frame only. The data contain approximately 290,000 clones, around 89% of them singletons. Sequenced sample: peripheral blood. These receptors all stem from a man in his thirties or forties with acute or convalescent COVID-19. Each CDR3 is given with its conserved first and last residue. Each record gives: V gene, clone size, J gene, D gene, CDR3 protein, CDR3 DNA. D genes are given only for firm matches. Rows give clone size only sometimes, using once, few, many, or a class for an expanded clone.

TRBV4-1	NA	TRBJ1-1	NA	CASSQDHTRPGGAFF	TGCGCCAGCAGCCAAGATCATACAAGGCCCGGAGGAGCTTTCTTT
TRBV3-1/TRBV3-2	NA	TRBJ1-2	TRBD1	CASSQWDRGVYGYTF	TGTGCCAGCAGCCAATGGGACAGGGGAGTCTATGGCTACACCTTC
TRBV5-4	NA	TRBJ2-3	TRBD2	CASSSQSGGPTDTQYF	TGTGCCAGCAGCTCACAGAGCGGGGGGCCCACAGATACGCAGTATTTT
TRBV2	NA	TRBJ2-2	TRBD2	CASRTGTSWRGGFTGELFF	TGTGCCAGCAGAACAGGGACAAGTTGGCGGGGGGGATTCACCGGGGAGCTGTTTTTT
TRBV6-6	once	TRBJ2-5	TRBD1	CASSHRGSNNQETQYF	TGTGCCAGCAGTCACAGGGGGTCCAATAACCAAGAGACCCAGTACTTC
TRBV4-1	few	TRBJ2-5	TRBD2	CASSQGVAGGQETQYF	TGCGCCAGCAGCCAAGGGGTAGCGGGGGGGCAAGAGACCCAGTACTTC
TRBV9	once	TRBJ2-7	TRBD2	CASSTELAGGLGEQYF	TGTGCCAGCAGCACCGAACTAGCGGGAGGGCTCGGAGAGCAGTACTTC
TRBV5-4	NA	TRBJ1-6	NA	CASSSGGSPLHF	TGTGCCAGCAGCTCGGGGGGATCACCCCTCCACTTT
TRBV7-9	NA	TRBJ2-1	TRBD2	CASSLRSSGNHEQFF	TGTGCCAGCAGCTTACGGTCTAGCGGGAATCACGAGCAGTTCTTC
TRBV5-1	NA	TRBJ1-1	NA	CASSLAAGALGTEAFF	TGCGCCAGCAGCTTGGCTGCAGGGGCTTTAGGCACTGAAGCTTTCTTT
TRBV11-2	NA	TRBJ2-1	TRBD2	CASSLGFQRGGSEQFF	TGTGCCAGCAGCTTAGGTTTCCAGCGGGGGGGCAGTGAGCAGTTCTTC
TRBV13	NA	TRBJ2-1	NA	CASSSGGTADEQFF	TGTGCCAGCAGCTCTGGGGGGACAGCCGATGAGCAGTTCTTC
TRBV7-9	NA	TRBJ2-7	TRBD2	CASSLVVSGGSEQYF	TGTGCCAGCAGCTTAGTGGTTTCGGGGGGAAGCGAGCAGTACTTC
TRBV7-3	NA	TRBJ2-3	TRBD2	CASSTSGDTDTQYF	TGTGCCAGCAGCACTAGCGGGGACACAGATACGCAGTATTTT
TRBV3-1/TRBV3-2	NA	TRBJ1-1	NA	CASSQDRTGGTEAFF	TGTGCCAGCAGCCAAGATCGAACAGGTGGCACTGAAGCTTTCTTT
TRBV19	NA	TRBJ1-2	TRBD1	CASRRDRGDYGYTF	TGTGCCAGTAGAAGGGACAGGGGAGACTATGGCTACACCTTC
TRBV11-2	NA	TRBJ2-3	TRBD2	CASSTQWGAGGTDTQYF	TGTGCCAGCAGCACACAGTGGGGGGCGGGAGGTACAGATACGCAGTATTTT
TRBV2	NA	TRBJ1-4	NA	CASGRVEKLFF	TGTGCCAGCGGCAGGGTGGAAAAACTGTTTTTT
TRBV5-4	once	TRBJ1-4	TRBD1	CASSGGGQGNEKLFF	TGTGCCAGCAGCGGGGGTGGACAGGGGAATGAAAAACTGTTTTTT
TRBV25-1	once	TRBJ1-2	TRBD1	CASSRDRAGYGYTF	TGTGCCTCCTCCCGGGACAGGGCGGGCTATGGCTACACCTTC
TRBV18	once	TRBJ1-1	NA	CASSPPARTAGAEAFF	TGTGCCAGCTCACCACCGGCCCGGACAGCCGGGGCTGAAGCTTTCTTT
TRBV19	NA	TRBJ1-5	TRBD1	CASGTANQPQHF	TGTGCCAGTGGGACAGCTAATCAGCCCCAGCATTTT
TRBV7-9	NA	TRBJ1-3	TRBD1	CASSIAGQGAGNTIYF	TGTGCCAGCAGCATAGCGGGACAGGGAGCAGGAAACACCATATATTTT
TRBV5-1	NA	TRBJ1-3	TRBD1	CASTSGGERNTIYF	TGCGCCAGCACATCAGGGGGCGAGCGAAACACCATATATTTT
TRBV7-6	NA	TRBJ1-2	TRBD1	CASSLRSGQGFFYGYTF	TGTGCCAGCAGCTTACGTTCAGGACAGGGCTTTTTCTATGGCTACACCTTC
TRBV30	NA	TRBJ1-5	NA	CAWSVRGQPQHF	TGTGCCTGGAGTGTACGGGGTCAGCCCCAGCATTTT
TRBV7-2	NA	TRBJ2-2	NA	CAKAGDGELFF	TGTGCCAAGGCCGGGGACGGGGAGCTGTTTTTT
TRBV2	NA	TRBJ1-1	TRBD1	CARLPRQGTGYTEAFF	TGTGCCAGGCTCCCCAGACAGGGTACGGGTTACACTGAAGCTTTCTTT
TRBV27	NA	TRBJ1-1	NA	CASSFSGSNTEAFF	TGTGCCAGCAGTTTTTCAGGTTCGAACACTGAAGCTTTCTTT
TRBV2	NA	TRBJ2-7	NA	CASRTLGKYEQYF	TGTGCCAGCCGGACACTCGGTAAATACGAGCAGTACTTC
TRBV5-8	NA	TRBJ1-2	TRBD1	CASSQTGQVYVGYTF	TGTGCCAGCAGCCAGACCGGACAGGTCTATGTCGGCTACACCTTC
TRBV3-1/TRBV3-2	NA	TRBJ2-7	NA	CASSQVGYEQYF	TGTGCCAGCAGCCAGGTCGGCTACGAGCAGTACTTC
TRBV29-1	NA	TRBJ2-7	NA	CSGSRDNSYEQYF	TGCAGCGGGAGCCGGGACAACTCCTACGAGCAGTACTTC
TRBV2	NA	TRBJ1-1	NA	CASRQEGQMNAEAFF	TGTGCCAGCAGGCAAGAGGGACAAATGAACGCTGAAGCTTTCTTT
TRBV18	NA	TRBJ2-7	NA	CASSRAAGGLNEQYF	TGTGCCAGCTCACGAGCCGCAGGGGGACTGAACGAGCAGTACTTC
TRBV7-9	NA	TRBJ1-1	NA	CASQKGHLNTEAFF	TGTGCCAGTCAAAAGGGACACCTGAACACTGAAGCTTTCTTT
TRBV5-1	NA	TRBJ2-1	TRBD2	CASIGERGPVEQFF	TGCGCCAGCATTGGCGAGCGGGGTCCCGTTGAGCAGTTCTTC
TRBV27	NA	TRBJ2-7	TRBD1	CASSLYDKRLLGTGVMEQYF	TGTGCCAGCAGTTTATATGATAAAAGGCTTCTCGGGACAGGAGTTATGGAGCAGTACTTC
TRBV28	few	TRBJ2-7	NA	CASRGLSYEQYF	TGTGCCAGCAGGGGCCTATCCTACGAGCAGTACTTC
TRBV6-4	NA	TRBJ1-5	TRBD1	CASSPTGGNNQPQHF	TGTGCCAGCAGCCCGACAGGGGGGAATAATCAGCCCCAGCATTTT
TRBV28	NA	TRBJ1-2	NA	CASRFPLQTNDGYTF	TGTGCCAGCAGGTTCCCGTTACAGACAAACGATGGCTACACCTTC
TRBV29-1	NA	TRBJ1-4	TRBD1	CSVEGIDRELRERLFF	TGCAGCGTTGAAGGGATAGACAGGGAGCTCCGGGAGAGACTGTTTTTT
TRBV5-1	NA	TRBJ2-7	NA	CASSSWTGGDEQYF	TGCGCCAGCAGCTCGTGGACCGGAGGAGACGAGCAGTACTTC
TRBV28	once	TRBJ2-1	NA	CASRSRGEQFF	TGTGCCAGCAGGTCCCGGGGTGAGCAGTTCTTC
TRBV27	NA	TRBJ2-7	NA	CASSLSASLRGGLGEQYF	TGTGCCAGCAGTTTAAGTGCCAGCCTTCGGGGAGGTCTAGGGGAGCAGTACTTC
TRBV30	few	TRBJ1-1	TRBD1	CAWAPGTANTEAFF	TGTGCCTGGGCACCAGGGACAGCGAACACTGAAGCTTTCTTT
TRBV3-1/TRBV3-2	NA	TRBJ2-7	TRBD2	CASSHPAGGYYEQYF	TGTGCCAGCAGCCACCCAGCGGGGGGGTACTACGAGCAGTACTTC
TRBV10-3	NA	TRBJ2-7	TRBD2	CATTNPRTRSYEQYF	TGTGCCACCACCAACCCAAGGACTAGATCCTACGAGCAGTACTTC